Included here is one TCR beta chain sequence, with context. V was pared by 4 bases and J by 1 base, with 6 bases of the junction left unmatched. Germline CDR1 is SGHNT and CDR2 is YYREEE (reference sequence). The CDR3 loop spans 15 amino acids. It was with 60 Vbeta and 13 Jbeta primers that the PCR ran. The repertoire was sequenced with immunoSEQ multiplex PCR; TCRdb's copy has only in-frame clones and lacks some. This table holds 120,000 to 150,000 clones, about four fifths found once. The sample is drawn from a study of cytomegalovirus exposure and HLA in healthy donors. This sequence was found in a man aged 40-49 years in good health and CMV-seropositive. The chain carries TRBV5-4 and TRBJ1-2; 8 nucleotides line up with TRBD1. The sample was PBMCs. This chain's CDR3 is CASSRGQEFNYGYTF. For the CDR3, the DNA is TGTGCCAGCAGCCGGGGACAGGAGTTTAACTATGGCTACACCTTC. Full variable domain (outside the CDR3, taken from reference TRBV5-4 and TRBJ1-2): ETGVTQSPTHLIKTRGQQVTLRCSSQSGHNTVSWYQQALGQGPQFIFQYYREEENGRGNFPPRFSGLQFPNYSSELNVNALELDDSALYLCASSRGQEFNYGYTFGSGTRLTVV.